This record covers a single TCR beta chain. The antigen is unknown. PCR was performed using 60 Vbeta and 13 Jbeta primers. Method: immunoSEQ multiplex PCR; TCRdb's copy keeps in-frame clones and lacks some. The table includes 40,000 or so clones, around three quarters detected once. The source of the sample is a study of cytomegalovirus exposure and HLA in healthy donors. Study-wide results and limits: 164 TCR beta chains were listed as cytomegalovirus-associated. The classifier, whose performance was assessed in both the original and validation cohorts, reportedly diagnosed cytomegalovirus status with high specificity and sensitivity.

The CDR3 sequence is 17 residues long. Germline V gene sequence: CDR1 MNHEY, CDR2 SMNVEV (reference sequence). Trimming removed 1 base at V and 7 bases at J, with 17 bases between. Sample: PBMCs. This clonotype was obtained from a man aged 25-45 years in good health and CMV-seronegative. The chain is built from TRBV27 and TRBJ1-6; weak D call: TRBD1 (5 bases). The CDR3 reads CASSLYPRQGENSPLHF. The CDR3 DNA reads TGTGCCAGCAGTTTATATCCCCGGCAGGGTGAGAATTCACCCCTCCACTTT.